The clone carrying this T cell receptor (beta chain) has ten or more counts. Its target is not known. The sample comes from a study of CD8+ T cells in alopecia areata. The overall study: Tofacitinib administration to treated patients was oral, at 5 to 10 mg twice daily.

The V end lost 4 bases, the J end lost 7 bases, and 11 bases lay between the germline ends. CDR3 length equals 13 residues. The germline V gene has CDR1 SGDLS and CDR2 YYNGEE. Findings and limits, study-wide: Normal scalp had lower clonality than lesional scalp, with alopecia totalis/universalis lesions showing this most strongly.

In each case, RNA was isolated and then reverse transcribed into cDNA as the sequencing template. The repertoire was sequenced with immunoSEQ multiplex PCR; TCRdb's copy has only in-frame clones and lacks some. The sample consists of roughly 130,000 clones, roughly 58% of them appearing once. Collected material from alopecia areata patients comprised lesional scalp punch biopsies and peripheral blood. Cell sorting on a FACSAria was used to separate CD4+ and CD8+ T cells from the PBMCs. The sequence was obtained from a human donor with alopecia areata. V and J are TRBV9 and TRBJ2-2; D possibly corresponds to TRBD1 (5 bases). The starting material was CD4+ T cells sorted from blood, obtained at week 0. The CDR3 region is CASSLQGHGELFF. CDR3 DNA: TGTGCCAGCAGCCTCCAGGGTCACGGGGAGCTGTTTTTT.